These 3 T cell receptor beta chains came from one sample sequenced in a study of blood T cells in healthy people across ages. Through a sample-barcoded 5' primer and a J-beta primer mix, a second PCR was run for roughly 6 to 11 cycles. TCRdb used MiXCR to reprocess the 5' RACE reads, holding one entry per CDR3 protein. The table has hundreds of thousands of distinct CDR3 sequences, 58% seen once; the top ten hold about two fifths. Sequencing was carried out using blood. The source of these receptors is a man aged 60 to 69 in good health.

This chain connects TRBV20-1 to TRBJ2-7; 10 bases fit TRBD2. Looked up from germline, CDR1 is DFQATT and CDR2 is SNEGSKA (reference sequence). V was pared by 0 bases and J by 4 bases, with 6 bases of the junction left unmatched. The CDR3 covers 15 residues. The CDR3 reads CSARDRPGLAYEQYF. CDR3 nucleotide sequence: TGCAGTGCTAGAGATCGTCCGGGACTAGCGTACGAGCAGTACTTC.

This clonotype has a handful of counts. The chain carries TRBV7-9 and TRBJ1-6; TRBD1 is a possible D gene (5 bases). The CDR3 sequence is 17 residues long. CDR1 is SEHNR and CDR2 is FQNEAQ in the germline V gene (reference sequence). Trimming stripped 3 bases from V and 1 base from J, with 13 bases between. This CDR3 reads CASSLQGRVSYNSPLHF. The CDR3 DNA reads TGTGCCAGCAGCTTGCAGGGACGCGTGTCCTATAATTCACCCCTCCACTTT.

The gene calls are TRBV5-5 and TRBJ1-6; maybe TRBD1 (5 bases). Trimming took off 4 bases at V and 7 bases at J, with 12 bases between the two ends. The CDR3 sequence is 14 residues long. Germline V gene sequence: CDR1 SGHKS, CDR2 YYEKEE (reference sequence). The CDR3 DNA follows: TGTGCCAGCAGCGTCGACAGTGTAAATTCACCCCTCCACTTT. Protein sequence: CASSVDSVNSPLHF.